This TCR beta chain was observed in a study of sequential checkpoint blockade in melanoma. TCRdb's copy holds only in-frame clones and misses some; the assay was immunoSEQ multiplex PCR. This table has about 9,000 clones, 27% appearing once. As for treatment: randomized to nivolumab then ipilimumab (arm A) or the reverse (arm B). The CDR3 runs to 15 residues. J was trimmed by 3 bases and V by 6 bases; bases with no gene match: 9. Germline-derived CDR1 and CDR2 are KGHSH and LQKENI. The chain uses TRBV18 and TRBJ1-1; 8 nucleotides match TRBD1. The receptor was isolated from a human donor with melanoma. The sample was tumor tissue (inferred from file names), taken from a patient given nivolumab and ipilimumab in sequence. The CDR3 nucleotides read TGTGCCAGCTCCCTCCGACAGGGGCTCGACACTGAAGCTTTCTTT. It encodes CASSLRQGLDTEAFF.